This T cell receptor beta chain was sequenced for a study of Ad26.COV2.S vaccination and SARS-CoV-2 variants. Germline CDR1 reads SEHNR; CDR2 reads FQNEAQ (reference sequence). CDR3 length equals 14 residues. V lost 8 bases and J lost 5; bases outside the gene matches: 10. Stated treatment: 19 received Ad26.COV2.S at low or high dose, single or two shots; 5 received placebo; per-sample allocation not given. Sample collection was performed on day 63 after the first vaccine or placebo injection. The individual, an adult aged 18-55 years, was a donor in Boston. An Ad26 vector carrying the Wuhan-strain SARS-CoV-2 spike served as the vaccine. Assay used: immunoSEQ multiplex PCR; TCRdb lists only in-frame clones, some missing. The repertoire holds fewer than 500,000 clones, about 88% seen once, with just over 2.5% in the top ten.

The input for sequencing was peripheral blood, taken in a trial of Ad26.COV2.S vaccine versus placebo. The J gene is TRBJ2-5, the V gene TRBV7-9, with 8 bases identical to TRBD2. The TCR sequence derives from a person between 18 and 65 years old who received the Ad26.COV2.S COVID-19 vaccine or a placebo. CDR3 nucleotides: TGTGCCAGCCGCTCGGGGGGGCCCTTGGAGACCCAGTACTTC. Its protein is CASRSGGPLETQYF.